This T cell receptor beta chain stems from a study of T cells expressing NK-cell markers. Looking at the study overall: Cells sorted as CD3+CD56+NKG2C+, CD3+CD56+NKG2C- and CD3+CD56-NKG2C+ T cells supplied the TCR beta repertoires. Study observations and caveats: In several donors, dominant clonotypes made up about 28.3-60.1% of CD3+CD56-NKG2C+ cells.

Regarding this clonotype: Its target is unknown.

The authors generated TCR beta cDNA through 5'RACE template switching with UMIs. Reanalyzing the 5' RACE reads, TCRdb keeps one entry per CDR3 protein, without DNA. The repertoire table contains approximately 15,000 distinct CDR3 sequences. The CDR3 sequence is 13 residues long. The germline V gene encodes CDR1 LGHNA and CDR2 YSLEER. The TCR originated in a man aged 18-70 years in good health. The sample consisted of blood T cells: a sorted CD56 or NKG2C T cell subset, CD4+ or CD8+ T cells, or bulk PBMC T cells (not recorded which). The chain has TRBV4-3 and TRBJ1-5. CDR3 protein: CASSQGGRQPQHF.